Below are 25 T cell receptor beta chains sequenced from a single sample in a study of T cell changes during pregnancy in multiple sclerosis. Repertoires were generated with immunoSEQ multiplex PCR, while TCRdb's copy carries only in-frame clones and drops some. The sample yields 100,000 or so clones, around nine tenths seen once. The material was peripheral blood, obtained in the second trimester of pregnancy. Source of these receptors: a female donor with multiple sclerosis, enrolled in a pregnancy study.

This chain joins TRBV13 and TRBJ2-3, with 13 bases matching TRBD2. V was pared by 6 bases and J by 7 bases, with 7 bases of the junction left unmatched. Germline values: CDR1 PRHDT, CDR2 FYEKMQ (reference sequence). The CDR3 loop spans 15 amino acids. The CDR3, as DNA: TGTGCCAGCAGACGGACTAGCGGGGGCCAGTATACGCAGTATTTT. This encodes CASRRTSGGQYTQYF.

The genes are TRBV5-1 and TRBJ2-2; a weak D match, TRBD1 (5 bases). Per the germline V gene, CDR1 is SGHRS and CDR2 is YFSETQ. V gave up 3 bases and J gave up 5 bases, with 11 bases separating them. The CDR3 consists of 14 residues. CDR3 in amino acids: CASSYTGQTGELFF. CDR3 DNA: TGCGCCAGCAGCTACACAGGACAAACCGGGGAGCTGTTTTTT. Based on the CDR3 plus reference TRBV5-1 and TRBJ2-2, the full variable domain is KAGVTQTPRYLIKTRGQQVTLSCSPISGHRSVSWYQQTPGQGLQFLFEYFSETQRNKGNFPGRFSGRQFSNSRSEMNVSTLELGDSALYLCASSYTGQTGELFFGEGSRLTVL.

This sequence joins TRBV2 and TRBJ2-7; TRBD2 matches 8 bases. Germline V gene data show CDR1 as SNHLY and CDR2 as FYNNEI. Germline trimming cut 7 bases from V and 1 base from J; bases unmatched to any gene: 9. This CDR3 spans 15 amino acids. CDR3 coding DNA: TGTGCCAGCACGGGGGGGACATCGAGTTCCTACGAGCAGTACTTC. This codes for CASTGGTSSSYEQYF.

The gene calls are TRBV18 and TRBJ2-1, with D maybe TRBD1 (6 bases). In germline, CDR1 is KGHSH, CDR2 LQKENI. The CDR3 is 17 amino acids. V was trimmed by 3 bases and J by 0 bases, leaving 15 bases between them. The CDR3 sequence is CASSPLHRGSSYNEQFF. CDR3 nucleotides: TGTGCCAGCTCACCTCTTCATAGGGGGAGCTCCTACAATGAGCAGTTCTTC.

This rearrangement joins TRBV19 to TRBJ2-2, with 7 bases that match TRBD1. CDR1 and CDR2 (germline): LNHDA, SQIVND (reference sequence). This CDR3 contains 16 residues. V was clipped by 1 base and J by 6 bases; unmatched bases: 8. The CDR3 DNA reads as TGTGCCAGTAGTATAGCGGCAGGGGGAGTCTCCGGGGAGCTGTTTTTT. Protein: CASSIAAGGVSGELFF.

The J gene is TRBJ1-5, the V gene TRBV19, with D unclear. Germline CDR1 is LNHDA and CDR2 is SQIVND (reference sequence). The ends were cut back, 2 bases at V and 5 bases at J, with 10 bases in the middle. CDR3 length equals 14 residues. CDR3 in amino acids: CASSIRAVDQPQHF. The CDR3 DNA reads as TGTGCCAGTAGTATACGAGCCGTCGATCAGCCCCAGCATTTT.

This clone was detected once. The chain joins TRBV19 to TRBJ1-6, with unresolved D. Trimming took off 6 bases at V and 3 bases at J, with 9 bases between the two ends. The germline gives CDR1 LNHDA, CDR2 SQIVND (reference sequence). This CDR3 spans 14 amino acids. CDR3 DNA: TGTGCCAGTAGCACAACCGTCTATAATTCACCCCTCCACTTT. Translation gives CASSTTVYNSPLHF.

This clone has a single count. CDR3 protein: CASSLDPAGGTDTQYF. In DNA form, the CDR3 reads TGTGCCAGCAGCTTAGATCCTGCGGGGGGCACAGATACGCAGTATTTT. The chain is built from TRBV11-2 and TRBJ2-3, with 7 bases aligning to TRBD2. The germline gives CDR1 SGHAT, CDR2 FQNNGV. V shed 0 bases, J shed 1 base, and the junction held 4 bases outside the gene matches. This CDR3 has 16 amino acids.

The chain recombines TRBV28 with TRBJ1-5; no clear D. Deletions cut 5 bases from V and 7 bases from J, with 12 bases between. This CDR3 has 13 residues. Germline CDR1 reads MDHEN; CDR2 reads SYDVKM. In DNA, the CDR3 is TGTGCCAGCAGTCAGATCGGGGTGCAGCCCCAGCATTTT. Protein sequence: CASSQIGVQPQHF.

CDR3 amino acids: CASSLIRDRGMNTEAFF. For the CDR3, the DNA is TGTGCCAGCAGCTTGATCCGGGACAGGGGGATGAACACTGAAGCTTTCTTT. V usage is TRBV7-6 and J usage is TRBJ1-1; 11 nucleotides align to TRBD1. The CDR3 has 17 amino acids. V lost 3 bases to trimming and J lost 0 bases; unmatched junction nucleotides: 6. Germline lookup yields CDR1 SGHVS and CDR2 FNYEAQ.

This clone was counted once. The chain recombines TRBV12-5 with TRBJ1-2, with D perhaps matching TRBD1 (6 bases). The germline V gene has CDR1 LGHNT and CDR2 FRNRAP. The CDR3 sequence is 15 residues long. V was shortened by 6 bases and J by 8 bases, with 22 bases between the two germline ends. The DNA of the CDR3 is TGTGCTAGTGGGCTAAACAGGGCTCCAGAAACGGGCTACACCTTC. Encoded protein: CASGLNRAPETGYTF.

V usage is TRBV13 and J usage is TRBJ2-7, with 12 bases aligning to TRBD2. Looked up from germline, CDR1 is PRHDT and CDR2 is FYEKMQ (reference sequence). This CDR3 is built from 17 residues. J lost 5 bases, V lost 5 bases, and 13 bases had no gene match. CDR3 amino acids: CASSPPTSTSGGHEQYF. CDR3 bases: TGTGCCAGCAGCCCACCGACCTCGACTAGCGGGGGCCACGAGCAGTACTTC.

The chain is built from TRBV10-3 and TRBJ1-5; D is uncertain. V was pared by 3 bases and J by 5 bases, with 5 bases between. Germline CDR1 ENHRY, CDR2 SYGVKD. CDR3 length: 12 residues. The CDR3 spells CAISDGDQPQHF. DNA of the CDR3: TGTGCCATCAGTGATGGAGATCAGCCCCAGCATTTT.

This chain connects TRBV2 to TRBJ1-5; the D gene is possibly TRBD1 (6 bases). CDR1 is SNHLY, CDR2 FYNNEI, per germline. This CDR3 spans 15 amino acids. The germline V and J ends were trimmed by 0 bases and 7 bases, with 13 bases remaining between them. The CDR3 is CASSEALTGIQPQHF. The CDR3 region has the DNA TGTGCCAGCAGTGAAGCCTTAACAGGGATCCAGCCCCAGCATTTT.

This clone was recorded once. The chain uses TRBV14 and TRBJ2-1, with 8 nucleotides matching TRBD2. Germline values: CDR1 SGHDN, CDR2 FVKESK. CDR3 length: 18 amino acids. V lost 4 bases to trimming and J lost 4 bases; unmatched junction nucleotides: 15. The CDR3 region is CASSPTLKRGFPYNEQFF. The CDR3 nucleotides read TGTGCCAGCAGCCCAACCCTTAAGCGGGGGTTCCCTTACAATGAGCAGTTCTTC.

The chain carries TRBV9 and TRBJ2-2; possible D gene TRBD2, 6 bases. V was trimmed by 5 bases and J by 4 bases, leaving 15 bases between them. The V gene's germline CDR1 is SGDLS and CDR2 YYNGEE. The CDR3 totals 15 residues. The CDR3 region has the DNA TGTGCCAGCAGTCGGAGTAGCGGAATCACCGGGGAGCTGTTTTTT. Protein product: CASSRSSGITGELFF.

The chain couples TRBV7-6 to TRBJ1-1; a weak D match, TRBD1 (5 bases). Germline V gene data show CDR1 as SGHVS and CDR2 as FNYEAQ. This CDR3 region has 15 residues. Trimming cost V 1 base and J 0 bases, with 9 bases left between them. Written as DNA, the CDR3 is TGTGCCAGCAGCTTAGGGGGCAGTTTGAACACTGAAGCTTTCTTT. Protein product: CASSLGGSLNTEAFF. Combining the CDR3 with reference TRBV7-6 and TRBJ1-1 gives the whole variable domain GAGVSQSPRYKVTKRGQDVALRCDPISGHVSLYWYRQALGQGPEFLTYFNYEAQQDKSGLPNDRFSAERPEGSISTLTIQRTEQRDSAMYRCASSLGGSLNTEAFFGQGTRLTVV.

The chain links TRBV7-9 to TRBJ2-2, with D maybe TRBD1 (6 bases). The CDR3 loop spans 13 amino acids. Germline-derived CDR1 and CDR2 are SEHNR and FQNEAQ (reference sequence). The V and J ends lost 5 bases and 9 bases respectively, with 13 bases between them. The chain's CDR3 is CASSAPQGRELFF. The CDR3 nucleotides are TGTGCCAGCAGCGCCCCACAGGGTCGGGAGCTGTTTTTT.

The V gene is TRBV30, the J gene TRBJ1-4; 9 bases match TRBD1. CDR1 is GTSNPN, CDR2 SVGIG, per germline (reference sequence). Trimming cost V 3 bases and J 4 bases; bases outside gene matches: 6. This CDR3 comprises 15 residues. This chain's CDR3 is CAWSDGTGSNEKLFF. CDR3 nucleotide sequence: TGTGCCTGGAGCGACGGGACAGGGAGTAATGAAAAACTGTTTTTT.

CDR3 coding DNA: TGTGCCAGCTCACCCTACCGGGGGGTCGATGAAAAACTGTTTTTT. It yields the protein CASSPYRGVDEKLFF. The chain uses TRBV18 and TRBJ1-4; D might be TRBD1 (5 bases). Germline V gene sequence: CDR1 KGHSH, CDR2 LQKENI. The CDR3 is made up of 15 amino acids. V was pared by 3 bases and J by 6 bases, with 14 bases between.

The rearrangement joins TRBV28 to TRBJ2-2, with 9 nucleotides matching TRBD1. The V gene end was trimmed by 7 bases and the J gene end by 5 bases; junction bases not matched to a gene: 8. The germline V gene encodes CDR1 MDHEN and CDR2 SYDVKM. This CDR3 contains 15 residues. Written as DNA, the CDR3 is TGTGCCAGCAAGTGGGGGGACAGGGAAACCGGGGAGCTGTTTTTT. Its translation is CASKWGDRETGELFF.

V usage is TRBV6-5 and J usage is TRBJ2-3; the match to TRBD1 covers 7 bases. Germline CDR1 MNHEY, CDR2 SVGAGI. The CDR3 loop spans 15 amino acids. J lost 2 bases, V lost 6 bases, and 8 bases had no gene match. CDR3 loop: CASRRTGVSTDTQYF. The CDR3 DNA reads TGTGCCAGCAGGAGAACAGGGGTATCCACAGATACGCAGTATTTT.

The chain employs TRBV4-2 and TRBJ1-2; maybe TRBD1 (5 bases). The CDR3 runs to 17 residues. Germline V gene lookup returns CDR1 LGHNA and CDR2 YNFKEQ. The V gene lost 2 bases and the J gene lost 2 bases, with 18 bases spanning the gap. CDR3 region: CASSQLLTELRNYGYTF. The CDR3 bases are TGTGCCAGCAGCCAACTCCTGACAGAACTAAGGAACTATGGCTACACCTTC.

As DNA, the CDR3 is TGTGCCAGCAGCTTAGGCCAGGTCTACAATGAGCAGTTCTTC. It is translated as CASSLGQVYNEQFF. This chain connects TRBV5-6 to TRBJ2-1; D not resolved. This CDR3 has 14 residues. The germline gives CDR1 SGHDT, CDR2 YYEEEE. V lost 2 bases, J lost 3 bases, and 9 bases lay in between.

J is TRBJ2-1 and V is TRBV4-2, with D perhaps matching TRBD1 (6 bases). The CDR3 covers 16 residues. The ends were cut back, 1 base at V and 4 bases at J, with 14 bases in the middle. Germline V gene lookup returns CDR1 LGHNA and CDR2 YNFKEQ. As DNA, the CDR3 is TGTGCCAGCAGCCAAGGTGTAGCTAGGGGGTACAATGAGCAGTTCTTC. Protein product: CASSQGVARGYNEQFF.